A single sample gave rise to the 7 T cell receptor beta chains below, sequenced in a study of OX40 agonist ivuxolimab in advanced cancers. Profiling relied on immunoSEQ multiplex PCR, and the TCRdb table lists in-frame clones only, not all of them. The data contain 75,000 or so clones, roughly 84% of them singletons. This material consisted of CD4+ or CD8+ T cells sorted from blood, taken in a trial of the OX40 agonist ivuxolimab. These receptors were obtained from an adult with an advanced solid tumor such as melanoma, head and neck, liver or kidney cancer.

CDR3 nucleotide sequence: TGTGCCAGCAGCTTGGCCCTTTCCGGGGTTTCGGGAGATACGCAGTATTTT. Translated: CASSLALSGVSGDTQYF. The chain carries TRBV5-6 and TRBJ2-3, with a possible D match to TRBD2 (5 bases). In germline, CDR1 is SGHDT, CDR2 YYEEEE. CDR3 size: 17 residues. V lost 0 bases, J lost 5 bases, and 19 bases lay in between.

The V gene is TRBV7-2, the J gene TRBJ1-6; 7 positions agree with TRBD1. The trim removed 3 bases at V and 9 bases at J, leaving 5 bases unmatched. Germline CDR1 SGHTA, CDR2 FQGNSA. This CDR3 spans 14 amino acids. CDR3: CASSLWDSSSPLHF. Written as DNA, the CDR3 is TGTGCCAGCAGCTTGTGGGACAGCAGTTCACCCCTCCACTTT.

On this clone itself: The same CDR3 also results from other DNA sequences found in this sample. This chain uses TRBV28 with TRBJ1-1; D is uncertain. V was cut by 8 bases and J by 0 bases, with 4 bases left in between. Germline CDR1 and CDR2: MDHEN and SYDVKM. The length of the CDR3 is 11 residues. The DNA of the CDR3 is TGTGCCAGCGAAGTGAACACTGAAGCTTTCTTT. Its protein is CASEVNTEAFF.

The rearrangement uses TRBV5-5 and TRBJ2-2; 8 bases line up with TRBD1. Germline CDR1 SGHKS, CDR2 YYEKEE (reference sequence). The CDR3 extends over 14 amino acids. The V and J ends lost 4 bases and 5 bases, in that order; junction bases with no gene match: 4. For the CDR3, the DNA is TGTGCCAGCAGCGTGGACAGGGTAACCGGGGAGCTGTTTTTT. This gives the protein CASSVDRVTGELFF.

The chain is built from TRBV5-1 and TRBJ2-3, with a tentative D call TRBD1 (6 bases). This CDR3 has 18 residues. CDR1 and CDR2 from the germline V gene are SGHRS and YFSETQ. The germline V and J ends were trimmed by 6 bases and 2 bases, with 25 bases remaining between them. The DNA of the CDR3 is TGCGCCAGCACCCAATTCCCCCTGGACAGCCTCGACACAGATACGCAGTATTTT. Amino acid sequence: CASTQFPLDSLDTDTQYF. The full variable domain, its missing parts supplied by reference TRBV5-1 and TRBJ2-3, is KAGVTQTPRYLIKTRGQQVTLSCSPISGHRSVSWYQQTPGQGLQFLFEYFSETQRNKGNFPGRFSGRQFSNSRSEMNVSTLELGDSALYLCASTQFPLDSLDTDTQYFGPGTRLTVL.

This clone was recorded only once. V is TRBV6-5 and J is TRBJ2-6; 7 positions agree with TRBD1. The junction had 4 bases not matched to a gene; V was cut back by 6 bases and J by 2 bases. Germline V gives CDR1 MNHEY, CDR2 SVGAGI. This CDR3 has 15 residues. The CDR3: CASSTGTAGANVLTF. DNA for the CDR3: TGTGCCAGCAGCACCGGGACAGCTGGGGCCAACGTCCTGACTTTC.

In this sample, this clone turned up once. V is TRBV6-4 and J is TRBJ2-7; 10 bases map to TRBD2. The CDR3 covers 17 residues. V lost 0 bases, J lost 6 bases, and 11 bases stayed unmatched. From germline, CDR1 is MRHNA and CDR2 SNTAGT. This CDR3 reads CASSDSSGPSGSCEQYF. The CDR3 DNA is TGTGCCAGCAGTGACTCGTCTGGGCCTAGCGGGAGTTGCGAGCAGTACTTC.